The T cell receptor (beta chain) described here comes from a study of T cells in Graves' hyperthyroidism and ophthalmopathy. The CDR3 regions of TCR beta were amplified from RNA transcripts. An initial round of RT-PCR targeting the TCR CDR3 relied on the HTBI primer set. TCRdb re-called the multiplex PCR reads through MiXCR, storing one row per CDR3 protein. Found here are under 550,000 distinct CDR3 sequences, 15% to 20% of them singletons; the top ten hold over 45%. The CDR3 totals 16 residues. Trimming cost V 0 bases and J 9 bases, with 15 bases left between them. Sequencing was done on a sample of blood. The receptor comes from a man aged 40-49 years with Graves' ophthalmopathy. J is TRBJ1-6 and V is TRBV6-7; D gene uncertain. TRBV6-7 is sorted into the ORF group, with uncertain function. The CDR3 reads CASSYSTRGRGSPLHF. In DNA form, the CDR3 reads TGTGCCAGCAGTTACTCGACGCGTGGGAGAGGTTCACCCCTCCACTTT.